A selection of T cell receptor beta chains follows, all from one sample in a study of T-cell reconstitution after alpha-beta-depleted transplantation in children. Using its own MiXCR run on the PCR reads, TCRdb lists one record per CDR3 protein. Of approximately 640,000 distinct CDR3 sequences in the sample, roughly 17% are singletons; the top ten hold 0.9% to 1.2%. The sequenced sample was PBMCs from the stem cell graft donor, obtained from the stem cell graft. The receptors derive from a human donor who donated a stem cell graft to a child with acute myeloid leukemia. Both conserved end residues are part of each CDR3. Each record gives: D gene, V gene, J gene, clone size, CDR3 protein, CDR3 DNA. D genes are given only for firm matches. Part of the rows lack a size; the others show once, few, many or a class for expanded clones.

>TRBD2|TRBV7-9|TRBJ2-1|few
CASSSSGGRDNEQFF
TGTGCCAGCAGCTCGAGCGGGGGGAGGGACAATGAGCAGTTCTTC
>TRBD1|TRBV20-1|TRBJ2-5|many
CSARDWTGRQETQYF
TGCAGTGCTAGAGATTGGACAGGGCGGCAAGAGACCCAGTACTTC
>.|TRBV5-1|TRBJ2-1|few
CASSLGSWAEQFF
TGCGCCAGCAGCTTGGGGTCCTGGGCCGAGCAGTTCTTC
>.|TRBV20-1|TRBJ1-1|few
CSARDRTAPTEAFF
TGCAGTGCTAGAGACAGGACAGCCCCCACTGAAGCTTTCTTT
>TRBD1|TRBV20-1|TRBJ1-6|few
CSARLRTGRGYNSPLHF
TGCAGTGCTAGACTCCGGACAGGTCGAGGATATAATTCACCCCTCCACTTT
>.|TRBV6-1|TRBJ2-7|many
CASKHVGSESYEQYF
TGTGCCAGCAAACACGTGGGATCCGAGAGCTACGAGCAGTACTTC
>.|TRBV20-1|TRBJ2-5|many
CSARDQAVSRAQETQYF
TGCAGTGCTAGAGACCAAGCCGTCTCGAGGGCCCAAGAGACCCAGTACTTC
>TRBD2|TRBV12-3/TRBV12-4|TRBJ2-3|.
CASGVGGGASLTDTQYF
TGTGCCAGCGGGGTCGGGGGGGGCGCCAGTCTAACAGATACGCAGTATTTT
>.|TRBV27|TRBJ1-2|many
CASSGYRSNYGYTF
TGTGCCAGCAGCGGCTATAGATCCAACTATGGCTACACCTTC
>.|TRBV25-1|TRBJ1-6|.
CASSGMGANSPLHF
TGTGCCAGCAGTGGTATGGGGGCGAATTCACCCCTCCACTTT
>.|TRBV11-2|TRBJ1-1|many
CASSLEDEKAFF
TGTGCCAGCAGCTTGGAGGACGAAAAAGCTTTCTTT
>.|TRBV7-2|TRBJ2-7|few
CASSLAGKPNYEQYF
TGTGCCAGCAGCTTAGCAGGGAAACCAAACTACGAGCAGTACTTC
>.|TRBV6-2/TRBV6-3|TRBJ2-5|many
CASSYSPSETQYF
TGTGCCAGCAGTTACTCCCCATCGGAGACCCAGTACTTC
>.|TRBV7-9|TRBJ2-1|few
CASSFEGGEFF
TGTGCCAGCAGCTTCGAAGGCGGCGAGTTCTTC
>.|TRBV10-3|TRBJ2-7|many
CAISNGDTYEQYF
TGTGCCATCAGCAACGGTGACACCTACGAGCAGTACTTC
>.|TRBV12-3/TRBV12-4|TRBJ1-1|.
CASSKTADLRTLEAFF
TGTGCCAGCAGTAAGACGGCCGATTTGAGAACACTCGAAGCTTTCTTT
>.|TRBV27|TRBJ1-1|many
CASSLWGQNTEAFF
TGTGCCAGCAGTTTATGGGGCCAGAACACTGAAGCTTTCTTT
>.|TRBV6-5|TRBJ1-6|few
CASSYRARASSYNSPLHF
TGTGCCAGCAGTTACAGGGCCAGGGCGAGCTCCTATAATTCACCCCTCCACTTT
>TRBD1|TRBV12-3/TRBV12-4|TRBJ1-5|few
CASSDRDRGPNQPQHF
TGTGCCAGCAGTGACCGGGACAGGGGGCCCAATCAGCCCCAGCATTTT
>.|TRBV6-5|TRBJ2-2|few
CASSSTEGNTGELFF
TGTGCCAGCAGTTCAACGGAGGGGAACACCGGGGAGCTGTTTTTT
>.|TRBV7-9|TRBJ1-1|.
CASSGRGVINTEAFF
TGTGCCAGCAGCGGTCGGGGGGTAATTAACACTGAAGCTTTCTTT
>.|TRBV4-1|TRBJ1-3|many
CASSQGSGNTIYF
TGCGCCAGCAGCCAAGGGTCAGGAAACACCATATATTTT
>.|TRBV20-1|TRBJ1-2|many
CSANKGGYTF
TGCAGTGCTAATAAGGGAGGCTACACCTTC
>TRBD1|TRBV20-1|TRBJ1-5|many
CSAKGGSNQPQHF
TGCAGTGCTAAAGGGGGCTCCAATCAGCCCCAGCATTTT
>.|TRBV12-3/TRBV12-4|TRBJ1-1|few
CASINPGGNTEAFF
TGTGCCAGCATCAATCCCGGAGGAAACACTGAAGCTTTCTTT
>.|TRBV25-1|TRBJ2-1|few
CASSERRLRDEQFF
TGTGCCAGCAGTGAAAGGAGACTCAGGGATGAGCAGTTCTTC
>.|TRBV5-1|TRBJ1-6|few
CASSLAGLSNSPLHF
TGCGCCAGCAGCTTGGCGGGACTTTCTAATTCACCCCTCCACTTT
>.|TRBV20-1|TRBJ1-2|many
CSARDPRQGGGYTF
TGCAGTGCTAGAGATCCCCGGCAGGGAGGAGGCTACACCTTC
>.|TRBV20-1|TRBJ1-1|many
CSASFRNTEAFF
TGCAGTGCTAGTTTTCGAAACACTGAAGCTTTCTTT
>.|TRBV7-2|TRBJ1-3|many
CASSPLPGNTIYF
TGTGCCAGCAGCCCCCTTCCAGGAAACACCATATATTTT
>TRBD2|TRBV5-1|TRBJ2-5|few
CASSPLAGYQETQYF
TGCGCCAGCAGCCCACTAGCGGGGTACCAAGAGACCCAGTACTTC
>.|TRBV12-3/TRBV12-4|TRBJ2-4|.
CASRTDSFLLAKNIQYF
TGTGCCAGCAGAACGGACTCCTTCTTACTAGCCAAAAACATTCAGTACTTC
>.|TRBV6-1|TRBJ2-7|many
CASSDGRFQQYF
TGTGCCAGCAGTGATGGACGATTCCAGCAGTACTTC
>TRBD1|TRBV20-1|TRBJ1-2|many
CSARDLRDRGRYYGYTF
TGCAGTGCTAGAGATCTCCGGGACAGGGGGCGCTACTATGGCTACACCTTC
>.|TRBV12-3/TRBV12-4|TRBJ2-1|few
CASSLGSTYNEQFF
TGTGCCAGCAGTTTAGGCAGTACCTACAATGAGCAGTTCTTC
>.|TRBV4-3|TRBJ2-7|.
CASSLGPTREQYF
TGCGCCAGCAGCCTTGGGCCGACGAGAGAGCAGTACTTC
>TRBD2|TRBV20-1|TRBJ2-1|many
CSAQTSGGPRYNEQFF
TGCAGTGCTCAGACTAGCGGGGGCCCGAGATACAATGAGCAGTTCTTC
>.|TRBV11-2|TRBJ2-5|.
CASSLLSIGGGSQETQYF
TGTGCCAGCAGCTTACTCTCCATCGGGGGCGGATCTCAAGAGACCCAGTACTTC
>.|TRBV12-3/TRBV12-4|TRBJ1-5|many
CASSLRGTQPQHF
TGTGCCAGCAGTTTGAGGGGGACTCAGCCCCAGCATTTT
>.|TRBV12-3/TRBV12-4|TRBJ1-2|many
CASSFGQSYGYTF
TGTGCCAGCAGCTTCGGCCAGTCCTATGGCTACACCTTC
>TRBD1|TRBV20-1|TRBJ1-4|many
CSVTTGGGTNEKLFF
TGCAGTGTTACCACAGGGGGTGGAACTAATGAAAAACTGTTTTTT
>TRBD2|TRBV24-1|TRBJ2-5|.
CATSAPGGETQYF
TGTGCCACCAGTGCACCGGGAGGCGAGACCCAGTACTTC
>.|TRBV24-1|TRBJ2-1|.
CAACDFRGSSYNEQFF
TGTGCCGCCTGTGATTTTAGGGGAAGCTCCTACAATGAGCAGTTCTTC
>TRBD2|TRBV9|TRBJ2-5|many
CASSSRTSGGPTDF
TGTGCCAGCAGCTCCCGGACTAGCGGGGGGCCAACCGACTTC
>TRBD1|TRBV11-2|TRBJ2-6|few
CASSLDGQGGAGANVLTF
TGTGCCAGCAGCTTAGATGGACAGGGGGGTGCTGGGGCCAACGTCCTGACTTTC